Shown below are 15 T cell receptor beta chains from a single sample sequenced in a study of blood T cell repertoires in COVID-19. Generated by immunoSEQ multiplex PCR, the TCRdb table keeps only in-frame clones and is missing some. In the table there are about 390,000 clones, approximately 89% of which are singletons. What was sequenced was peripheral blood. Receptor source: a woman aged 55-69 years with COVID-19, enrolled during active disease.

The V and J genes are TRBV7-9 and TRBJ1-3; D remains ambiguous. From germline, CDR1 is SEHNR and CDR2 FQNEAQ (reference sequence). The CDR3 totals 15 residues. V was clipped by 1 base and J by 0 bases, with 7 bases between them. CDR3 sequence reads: CASSLEASSGNTIYF. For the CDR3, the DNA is TGTGCCAGCAGCTTAGAGGCTAGCTCTGGAAACACCATATATTTT. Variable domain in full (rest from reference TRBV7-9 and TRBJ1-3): DTGVSQNPRHKITKRGQNVTFRCDPISEHNRLYWYRQTLGQGPEFLTYFQNEAQLEKSRLLSDRFSAERPKGSFSTLEIQRTEQGDSAMYLCASSLEASSGNTIYFGEGSWLTVV.

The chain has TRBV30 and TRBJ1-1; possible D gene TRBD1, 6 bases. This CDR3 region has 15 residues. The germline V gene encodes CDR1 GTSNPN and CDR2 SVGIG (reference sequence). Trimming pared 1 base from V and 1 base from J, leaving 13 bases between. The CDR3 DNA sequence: TGTGCCTGGAGTGGGAGGGGGGGGCAGAACACTGAAGCTTTCTTT. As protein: CAWSGRGGQNTEAFF.

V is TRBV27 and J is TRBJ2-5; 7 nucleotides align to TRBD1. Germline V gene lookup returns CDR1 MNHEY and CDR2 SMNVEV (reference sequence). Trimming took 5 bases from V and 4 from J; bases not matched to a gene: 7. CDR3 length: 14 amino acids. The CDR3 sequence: CASSKTGPGETQYF. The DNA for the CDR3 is TGTGCCAGCAGTAAGACAGGGCCGGGAGAGACCCAGTACTTC.

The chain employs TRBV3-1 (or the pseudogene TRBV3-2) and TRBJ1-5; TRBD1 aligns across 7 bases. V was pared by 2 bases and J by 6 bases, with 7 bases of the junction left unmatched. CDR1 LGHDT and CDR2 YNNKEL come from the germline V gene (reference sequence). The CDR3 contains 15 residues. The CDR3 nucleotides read TGTGCCAGCAGCCAAAACAGGGGCGCCCCTCAGCCCCAGCATTTT. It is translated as CASSQNRGAPQPQHF.

The CDR3 sequence is CASSKARGTKDSGANVLTF. CDR3 coding DNA: TGTGCCAGCAGCAAAGCGAGGGGGACAAAAGATTCTGGGGCCAACGTCCTGACTTTC. V and J are TRBV21-1 and TRBJ2-6; the tabulated D call, TRBD1, remains unverified against the DNA. TRBV21-1 is tagged as a pseudogene. CDR3 length: 19 residues.

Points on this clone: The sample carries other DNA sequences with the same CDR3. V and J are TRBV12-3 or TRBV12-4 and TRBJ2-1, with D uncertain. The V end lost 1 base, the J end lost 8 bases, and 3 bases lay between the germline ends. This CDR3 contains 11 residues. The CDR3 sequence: CASSLVDEQFF. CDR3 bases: TGTGCCAGCAGTTTAGTCGATGAGCAGTTCTTC.

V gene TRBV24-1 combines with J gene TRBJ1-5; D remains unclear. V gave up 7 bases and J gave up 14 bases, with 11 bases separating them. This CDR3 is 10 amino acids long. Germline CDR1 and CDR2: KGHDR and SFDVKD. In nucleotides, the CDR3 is TGTGCCACCAGGACATTTGAGAAGCATTTT. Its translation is CATRTFEKHF.

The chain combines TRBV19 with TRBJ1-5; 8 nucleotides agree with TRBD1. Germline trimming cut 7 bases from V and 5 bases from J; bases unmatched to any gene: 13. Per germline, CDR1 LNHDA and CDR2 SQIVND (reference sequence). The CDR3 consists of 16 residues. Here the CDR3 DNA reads TGTGCCAGTACCCTAAGACAGGGGACATTTGATCAGCCCCAGCATTTT. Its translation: CASTLRQGTFDQPQHF.

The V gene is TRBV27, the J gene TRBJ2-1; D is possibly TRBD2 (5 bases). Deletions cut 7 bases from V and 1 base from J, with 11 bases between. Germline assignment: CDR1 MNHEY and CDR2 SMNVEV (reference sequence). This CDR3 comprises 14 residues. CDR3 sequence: CASTWSGSYNEQFF. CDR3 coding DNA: TGTGCCAGCACGTGGAGCGGTTCCTACAATGAGCAGTTCTTC.

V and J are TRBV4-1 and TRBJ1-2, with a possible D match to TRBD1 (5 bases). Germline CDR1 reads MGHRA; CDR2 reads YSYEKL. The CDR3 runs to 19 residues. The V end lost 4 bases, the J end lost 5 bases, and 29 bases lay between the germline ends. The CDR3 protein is CASSRQTNQGSGFYYGYTF. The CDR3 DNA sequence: TGCGCCAGCAGCCGTCAAACGAATCAGGGAAGTGGGTTCTATTATGGCTACACCTTC.

CDR3 loop: CASSDDPSGGRGGYTF. The CDR3 DNA is TGCGCCAGCAGCGATGACCCCTCGGGGGGAAGGGGTGGCTACACCTTC. The chain has TRBV4-1 and TRBJ1-2; TRBD1 might be the D (5 bases). Between the trimmed V and J ends, which lost 5 bases and 7 bases, there was a span of 23 bases. The CDR3 has 16 amino acids. The V gene's germline CDR1 is MGHRA and CDR2 YSYEKL.

CDR3 loop: CASSVGSSKETQYF. Written as DNA, the CDR3 is TGTGCCAGCAGCGTAGGCAGTAGCAAGGAGACCCAGTACTTC. This chain uses TRBV9 with TRBJ2-5; D is unclear. The length of the CDR3 is 14 residues. The V gene's germline CDR1 is SGDLS and CDR2 YYNGEE. Deletions cut 0 bases from V and 5 bases from J, with 11 bases between.

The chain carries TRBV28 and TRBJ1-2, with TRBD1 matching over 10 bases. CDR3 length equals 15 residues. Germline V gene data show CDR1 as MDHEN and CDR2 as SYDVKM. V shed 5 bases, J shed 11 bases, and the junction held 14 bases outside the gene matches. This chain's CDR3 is CASSALAGGQGDYTF. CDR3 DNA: TGTGCCAGCAGTGCCCTCGCGGGAGGACAGGGGGATTACACCTTC.

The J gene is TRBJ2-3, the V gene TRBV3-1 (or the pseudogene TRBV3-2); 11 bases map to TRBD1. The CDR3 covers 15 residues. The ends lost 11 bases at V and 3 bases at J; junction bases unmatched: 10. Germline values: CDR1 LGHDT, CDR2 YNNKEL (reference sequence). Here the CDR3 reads CASGPGTGGTDTQYF. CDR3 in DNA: TGTGCCTCAGGACCCGGGACAGGGGGTACAGATACGCAGTATTTT.

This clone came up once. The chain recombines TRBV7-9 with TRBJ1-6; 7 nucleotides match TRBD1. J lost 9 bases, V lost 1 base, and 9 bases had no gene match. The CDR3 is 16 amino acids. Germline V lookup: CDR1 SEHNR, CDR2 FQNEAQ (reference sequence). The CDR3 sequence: CASSLGGGRIGSPLHF. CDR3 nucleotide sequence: TGTGCCAGCAGCTTAGGAGGGGGCCGAATAGGTTCACCCCTCCACTTT.